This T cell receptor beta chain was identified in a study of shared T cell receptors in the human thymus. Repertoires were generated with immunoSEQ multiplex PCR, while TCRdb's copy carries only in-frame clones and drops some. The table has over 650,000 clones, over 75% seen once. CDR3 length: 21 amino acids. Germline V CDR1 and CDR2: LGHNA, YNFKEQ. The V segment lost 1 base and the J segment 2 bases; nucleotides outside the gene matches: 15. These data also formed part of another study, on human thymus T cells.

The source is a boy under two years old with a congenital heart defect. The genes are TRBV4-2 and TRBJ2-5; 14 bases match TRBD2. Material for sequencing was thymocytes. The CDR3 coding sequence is TGTGCCAGCAGCCAAGGCAGCACCCTCGGACTAGCGGGGGGACAACAAGAGACCCAGTACTTC. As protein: CASSQGSTLGLAGGQQETQYF.